This T cell receptor (beta chain) was identified in a study of shared clonotypes between healthy human individuals. Whole-study results and caveats: Sampling involved blood alone; tissue repertoires likely differ.

The germline V gene encodes CDR1 MDHEN and CDR2 SYDVKM. The CDR3 has 10 amino acids. Notes on this clone: The target antigen is unknown. One end of the junction varies from germline; a read error may be responsible.

The deep-level immunoSEQ assay was used. DNA at 200 ng, around 30,000 T cell genomes, went into sorted-subset replicate PCRs. Sequencing used immunoSEQ multiplex PCR; TCRdb keeps in-frame clones, though not all of them. The sample carries approximately 1.4 million clones, 95% to 99% recorded once. The chain links TRBV28 to TRBJ2-2, with unresolved D. Sequencing was performed on naive CD4+ T cells sorted from blood. Regarding subset: CD45RA+ positively selected. This receptor was obtained from a man aged 30 to 45 in good health. The CDR3 nucleotides read TGTGCCAGCGGCACCAGGGAGCTGTTTTTT. Amino acid sequence: CASGTRELFF.